This TCR beta chain comes out of a study of cytomegalovirus exposure and HLA in healthy donors. A multiplex PCR was run with 60 Vbeta primers and 13 Jbeta primers. Generated by immunoSEQ multiplex PCR, the TCRdb table keeps only in-frame clones and is missing some. The table records some 170,000 clones, roughly 76% of them present only once. The germline V gene encodes CDR1 MNHNS and CDR2 SASEGT. CDR3 length: 15 amino acids. Specimen: PBMCs. The genes are TRBV6-1 and TRBJ2-5; a possible D gene is TRBD2 (6 bases). With the DNA end fitting TRBJ2-7 better, the J assignment may be wrong. The receptor was derived from a man aged 55 to 70 in good health and CMV-seronegative. The DNA for the CDR3 is TGTGCCAGCAGTGTGAGCGGGCTAAGCTCCTACGAGCAGTACTTC. Amino acids: CASSVSGLSSYEQYF.